These T cell receptor beta chains were read from a single sample in a study of T cell responses to AZD1222 COVID-19 vaccine. Sequenced by immunoSEQ multiplex PCR; TCRdb stores in-frame clones only, minus some. The table includes over 100,000 clones, 88% detected once. The specimen comprised peripheral blood, sampled on day 0 of MenACWY control vaccination. These receptors originate from an adult in good health. Both conserved end residues are part of each CDR3. The order of the fields is V gene, J gene, D gene, clone size, CDR3 DNA, CDR3 protein. The D gene is left open where the match is weak. Clone sizes are given selectively: once, few, many, or a class where the clone is expanded.

>TRBV5-1|TRBJ1-1|.|.
TGCGCCAGCAGCATGCGGTCTCAGAACACTGAAGCTTTCTTT
CASSMRSQNTEAFF
>TRBV6-2/TRBV6-3|TRBJ1-2|TRBD1|.
TGTGCCAGCAGTCAGGACGTCACAGGGGTCTATGGCTACACCTTC
CASSQDVTGVYGYTF
>TRBV7-2|TRBJ2-2|TRBD1|.
TGTGCCACCTCCGGGACAGCGAACACCGGGGAGCTGTTTTTT
CATSGTANTGELFF
>TRBV10-3|TRBJ2-2|.|few
TGTGCCATCAGTGAGTCGAGTAACACCGGGGAGCTGTTTTTT
CAISESSNTGELFF
>TRBV4-1|TRBJ1-2|.|once
TGCGCCAGCAGCCAAGATCCCCAGGCCCAAAACTATGGCTACACCTTC
CASSQDPQAQNYGYTF
>TRBV6-1|TRBJ1-1|.|.
TGTGCCAGCAGTGAAGGATTCTTGAACACTGAAGCTTTCTTT
CASSEGFLNTEAFF
>TRBV6-2/TRBV6-3|TRBJ1-5|.|few
TGTGCCAGCAGCATACCACAGCCTTATAGCAATCAGCCCCAGCATTTT
CASSIPQPYSNQPQHF
>TRBV11-2|TRBJ2-1|.|.
TGTGCCAGCAGCGGGATGAATGAGCAGTTCTTC
CASSGMNEQFF
>TRBV18|TRBJ1-3|.|.
TGTGCCAGCTCCCCTCGGGGGAGGGCTGGAAACACCATATATTTT
CASSPRGRAGNTIYF
>TRBV5-1|TRBJ2-7|.|.
TGCGCCAGCAGCTTTAGTCCCGGGAGAGGGTTGGGCGAGCAGTACTTC
CASSFSPGRGLGEQYF